These 14 T cell receptor beta chains originate from one sample sequenced in a study of shared clonotypes between healthy human individuals. Assay used: immunoSEQ multiplex PCR; TCRdb lists only in-frame clones, some missing. The profile shows hundreds of thousands of clones, roughly 70% of them singletons. The sample comprised memory CD4+ T cells sorted from blood. Subset given: CD45RA-negative fraction. These receptors were collected from a woman aged 30 to 39 in good health.

The chain has TRBV18 and TRBJ2-7, with 12 bases that match TRBD2. The germline gives CDR1 KGHSH, CDR2 LQKENI. With V trimmed by 5 bases and J by 5 bases, 4 bases remained unmatched. CDR3 length: 14 amino acids. The CDR3 sequence is CASSSTSGSNEQYF. The CDR3 nucleotides are TGTGCCAGCTCATCGACTAGCGGGAGCAACGAGCAGTACTTC.

The gene calls are TRBV5-1 and TRBJ1-1; D unresolved. Trimming removed 2 bases at V and 1 base at J, with 6 bases between. CDR1 SGHRS and CDR2 YFSETQ come from the germline V gene. The CDR3 extends over 13 amino acids. This chain's CDR3 is CASSFTPNTEAFF. The CDR3 DNA sequence: TGCGCCAGCAGCTTTACTCCGAACACTGAAGCTTTCTTT.

This sequence joins TRBV23-1 and TRBJ1-5, with no clear D. TRBV23-1 has ORF status, its function being uncertain. The length of the CDR3 is 14 residues. With 0 bases removed from V and 1 base from J, the gap between germline ends came to 4 bases. The CDR3 DNA is TGCGCCAGCAGTCAATCACGGAGCAATCAGCCCCAGCATTTT. Translated: CASSQSRSNQPQHF.

V usage is TRBV7-2 and J usage is TRBJ2-7, with 8 nucleotides matching TRBD1. V trimming: 4 bases; J trimming: 0 bases; junction bases outside the gene matches: 2. From germline, CDR1 is SGHTA and CDR2 FQGNSA. This CDR3 has 14 residues. The CDR3 spells CASSSTGASYEQYF. CDR3 bases: TGTGCCAGCAGCTCGACAGGGGCCTCCTACGAGCAGTACTTC.

This chain uses TRBV6-1 with TRBJ1-5, with D unclear. Germline V lookup: CDR1 MNHNS, CDR2 SASEGT. The ends were cut back, 4 bases at V and 7 bases at J, with 20 bases in the middle. CDR3 length: 16 residues. DNA of the CDR3: TGTGCCAGCAGTGTGGCGGGCGCCCAGAGGGAGCAGCCCCAGCATTTT. Translation: CASSVAGAQREQPQHF.

This clone was counted a single time. This sequence joins TRBV29-1 and TRBJ2-1, with D maybe TRBD2 (5 bases). Germline lookup yields CDR1 SQVTM and CDR2 ANQGSEA. Trimming took off 6 bases at V and 1 base at J, with 10 bases between the two ends. This CDR3 is 13 amino acids long. CDR3 nucleotides: TGCAGCGTGAGTTCGGGATCCTACAATGAGCAGTTCTTC. Encoded protein: CSVSSGSYNEQFF.

This clone was counted between two and nine times. This may stem from a read error, because a much larger clone lies one nucleotide away. Other DNA sequences in the same sample also yield this CDR3. The rearrangement links TRBV5-1 to TRBJ1-4, with 9 bases identical to TRBD1. The V segment lost 0 bases and the J segment 6 bases; nucleotides outside the gene matches: 3. CDR3 length: 15 residues. Germline V gives CDR1 SGHRS, CDR2 YFSETQ. The CDR3 region has the DNA TGCGCCAGCAGCTTGGGGGACAGGGACTATGAAAAACTGTTTTTT. This encodes CASSLGDRDYEKLFF.

V and J are TRBV6-5 and TRBJ2-7; D is possibly TRBD1 or TRBD2 (5 bases each). This CDR3 spans 14 amino acids. The V and J ends lost 8 bases and 0 bases respectively, with 14 bases between them. CDR1 is MNHEY and CDR2 is SVGAGI in the germline V gene. DNA of the CDR3: TGTGCCAGCGGGGCGGGCCAAAACTCCTACGAGCAGTACTTC. Protein product: CASGAGQNSYEQYF.

V is TRBV7-9 and J is TRBJ1-2, with TRBD1 matching over 8 bases. Germline V gene lookup returns CDR1 SEHNR and CDR2 FQNEAQ (reference sequence). J gave up 7 bases and V 6 bases, and 13 bases lay outside the gene matches. The CDR3 length is 15 residues. CDR3 sequence: CASSPVSAGGFGYTF. The CDR3 coding sequence is TGTGCCAGCAGTCCCGTGAGCGCAGGGGGCTTTGGCTACACCTTC.

The rearrangement uses TRBV27 and TRBJ1-5, with 7 nucleotides matching TRBD1. In germline, CDR1 is MNHEY, CDR2 SMNVEV (reference sequence). Losses at the gene ends were 5 bases for V and 2 bases for J; bases not matched to a gene: 6. The CDR3 spans 15 residues. The CDR3 reads CASSGPGTGNQPQHF. The DNA for the CDR3 is TGTGCCAGCAGTGGCCCGGGGACAGGCAATCAGCCCCAGCATTTT.

J is TRBJ2-3 and V is TRBV25-1; D perhaps matches TRBD1 (5 bases). V was cut by 3 bases and J by 2 bases, with 12 bases left in between. CDR3 size: 15 residues. The germline CDR1 and CDR2 sequences are MGHDK and SYGVNS. The CDR3 DNA is TGTGCCAGCAGTGAGTATGGGGCAGCCACAGATACGCAGTATTTT. It translates to CASSEYGAATDTQYF.

The gene calls are TRBV7-9 and TRBJ2-3, with a possible D match to TRBD2 (6 bases). The length of the CDR3 is 14 residues. Germline V gene lookup returns CDR1 SEHNR and CDR2 FQNEAQ (reference sequence). Trimming removed 3 bases from V and 3 bases from J, with 10 bases in between. The CDR3 DNA is TGTGCCAGCAGCTTTTGGGCGGGGACAGATACGCAGTATTTT. It specifies CASSFWAGTDTQYF.

The rearrangement joins TRBV29-1 to TRBJ2-5, with D hard to call. V was pared by 3 bases and J by 2 bases, with 10 bases between. The germline gives CDR1 SQVTM, CDR2 ANQGSEA. The CDR3 covers 13 residues. This CDR3 reads CSVEIFQQETQYF. The CDR3 DNA follows: TGCAGCGTTGAGATTTTCCAGCAAGAGACCCAGTACTTC. The full variable domain, completed using reference TRBV29-1 and TRBJ2-5, is SAVISQKPSRDICQRGTSLTIQCQVDSQVTMMFWYRQQPGQSLTLIATANQGSEATYESGFVIDKFPISRPNLTFSTLTVSNMSPEDSSIYLCSVEIFQQETQYFGPGTRLLVL.

This clone has just one count. V and J are TRBV6-5 and TRBJ2-5, with D perhaps assigned TRBD1 or TRBD2 (5 bases each). This CDR3 comprises 15 residues. Deletions cut 2 bases from V and 5 bases from J, with 15 bases between. The germline gives CDR1 MNHEY, CDR2 SVGAGI. Written as DNA, the CDR3 is TGTGCCAGCAGTTACGACGCGAGAGGGGCGGAGACCCAGTACTTC. This translates into CASSYDARGAETQYF.